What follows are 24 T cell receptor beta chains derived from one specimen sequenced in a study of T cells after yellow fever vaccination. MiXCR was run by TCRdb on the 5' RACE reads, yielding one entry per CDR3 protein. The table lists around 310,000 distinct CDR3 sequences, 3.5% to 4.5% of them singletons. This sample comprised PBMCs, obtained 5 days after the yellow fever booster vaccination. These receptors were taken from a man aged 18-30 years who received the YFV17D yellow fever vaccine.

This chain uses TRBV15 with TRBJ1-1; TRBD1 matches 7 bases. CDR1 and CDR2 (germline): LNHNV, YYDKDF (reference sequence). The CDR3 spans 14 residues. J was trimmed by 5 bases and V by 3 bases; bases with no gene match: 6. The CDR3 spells CATSSDRGPTEAFF. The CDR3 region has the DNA TGTGCCACCAGCAGTGATAGGGGGCCAACTGAAGCTTTCTTT.

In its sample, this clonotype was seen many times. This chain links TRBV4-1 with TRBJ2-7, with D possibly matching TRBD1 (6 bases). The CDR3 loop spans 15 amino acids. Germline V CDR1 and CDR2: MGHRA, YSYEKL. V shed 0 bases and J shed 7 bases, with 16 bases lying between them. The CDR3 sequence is CASSQEGGRGGEQYV. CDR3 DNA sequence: TGCGCCAGCAGCCAAGAGGGTGGCAGGGGTGGTGAGCAGTACGTC.

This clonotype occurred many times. The CDR3 bases are TGCAGCACCGCCGAAGCTAGCGGGAGCACAGATACGCAGTATTTT. Its translation: CSTAEASGSTDTQYF. The genes are TRBV29-1 and TRBJ2-3, with 8 bases fitting TRBD2. The CDR3 spans 15 residues. Germline V gene lookup returns CDR1 SQVTM and CDR2 ANQGSEA. J gave up 0 bases and V 8 bases, and 10 bases lay outside the gene matches.

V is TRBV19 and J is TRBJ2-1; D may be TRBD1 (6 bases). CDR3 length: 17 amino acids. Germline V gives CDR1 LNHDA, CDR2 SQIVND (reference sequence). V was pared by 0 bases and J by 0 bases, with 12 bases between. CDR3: CASSIDDRSSSYNEQFF. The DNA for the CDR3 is TGTGCCAGTAGTATAGACGACAGGAGTAGCTCCTACAATGAGCAGTTCTTC.

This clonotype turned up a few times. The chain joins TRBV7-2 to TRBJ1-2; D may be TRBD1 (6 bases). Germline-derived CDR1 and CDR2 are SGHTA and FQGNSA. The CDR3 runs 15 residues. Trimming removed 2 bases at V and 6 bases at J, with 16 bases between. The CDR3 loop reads CASSLSVSQGNGYTF. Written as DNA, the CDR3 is TGTGCCAGCAGCTTATCCGTGAGTCAGGGGAATGGCTACACCTTC.

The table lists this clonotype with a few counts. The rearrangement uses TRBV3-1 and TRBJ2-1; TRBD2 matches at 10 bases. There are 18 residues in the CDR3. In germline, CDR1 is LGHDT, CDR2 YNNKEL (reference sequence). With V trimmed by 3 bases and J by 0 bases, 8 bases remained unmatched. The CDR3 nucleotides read TGTGCCAGCAGCCAGGGGACTAGCGCACCGAGCTCCTACAATGAGCAGTTCTTC. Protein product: CASSQGTSAPSSYNEQFF.

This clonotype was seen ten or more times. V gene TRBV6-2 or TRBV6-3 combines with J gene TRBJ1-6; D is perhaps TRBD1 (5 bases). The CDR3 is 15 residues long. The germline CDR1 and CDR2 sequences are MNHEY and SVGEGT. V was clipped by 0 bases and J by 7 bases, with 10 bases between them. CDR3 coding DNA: TGTGCCAGCAGTTACTCGGGGGTCTCGAATTCACCCCTCCACTTT. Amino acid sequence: CASSYSGVSNSPLHF.

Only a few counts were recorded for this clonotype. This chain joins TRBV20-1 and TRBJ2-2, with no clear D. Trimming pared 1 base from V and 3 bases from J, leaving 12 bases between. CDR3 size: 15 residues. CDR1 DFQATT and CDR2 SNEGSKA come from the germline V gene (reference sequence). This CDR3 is CSARAPLYYTGELFF. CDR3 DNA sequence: TGCAGTGCTAGAGCTCCCTTGTATTACACCGGGGAGCTGTTTTTT.

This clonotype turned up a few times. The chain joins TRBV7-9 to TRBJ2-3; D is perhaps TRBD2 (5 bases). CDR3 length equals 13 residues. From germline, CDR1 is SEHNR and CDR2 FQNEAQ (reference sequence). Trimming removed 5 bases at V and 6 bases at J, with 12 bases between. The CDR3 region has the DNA TGTGCCAGCAGCCCACGACCGGGGGATACGCAGTATTTT. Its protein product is CASSPRPGDTQYF.

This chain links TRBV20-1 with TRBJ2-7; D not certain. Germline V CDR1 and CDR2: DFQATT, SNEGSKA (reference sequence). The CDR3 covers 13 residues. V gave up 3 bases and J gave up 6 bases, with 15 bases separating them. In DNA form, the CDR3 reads TGCAGTGCTAGGATCAGGAACTCCCGCGAGCAGTACTTC. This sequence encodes CSARIRNSREQYF.

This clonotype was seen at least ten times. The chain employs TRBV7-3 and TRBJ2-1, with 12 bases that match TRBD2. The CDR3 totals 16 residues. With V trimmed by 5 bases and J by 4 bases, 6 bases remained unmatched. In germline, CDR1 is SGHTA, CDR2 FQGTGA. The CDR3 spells CASSASLAGGYNEQFF. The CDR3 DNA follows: TGTGCCAGCAGCGCCTCGCTAGCGGGGGGGTACAATGAGCAGTTCTTC.

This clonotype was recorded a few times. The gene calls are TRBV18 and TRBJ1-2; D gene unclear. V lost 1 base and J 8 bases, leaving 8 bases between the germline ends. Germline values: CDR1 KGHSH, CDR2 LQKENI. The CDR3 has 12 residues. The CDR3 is CASSPHLDGYTF. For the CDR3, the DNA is TGTGCCAGCTCACCACACTTGGACGGCTACACCTTC.

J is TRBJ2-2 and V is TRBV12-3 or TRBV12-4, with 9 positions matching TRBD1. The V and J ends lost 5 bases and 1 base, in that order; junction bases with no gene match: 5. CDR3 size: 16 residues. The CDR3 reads CASSTPGQGNTGELFF. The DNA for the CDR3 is TGTGCCAGCAGTACTCCGGGACAGGGGAACACCGGGGAGCTGTTTTTT.

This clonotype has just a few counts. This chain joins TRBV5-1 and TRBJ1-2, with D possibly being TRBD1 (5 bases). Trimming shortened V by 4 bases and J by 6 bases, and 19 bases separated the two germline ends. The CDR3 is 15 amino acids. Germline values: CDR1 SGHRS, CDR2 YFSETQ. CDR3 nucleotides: TGCGCCAGCAGCCCGACGATTCAGGGCTGGCATGGCTACACCTTC. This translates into CASSPTIQGWHGYTF. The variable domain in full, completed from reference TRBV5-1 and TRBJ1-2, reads KAGVTQTPRYLIKTRGQQVTLSCSPISGHRSVSWYQQTPGQGLQFLFEYFSETQRNKGNFPGRFSGRQFSNSRSEMNVSTLELGDSALYLCASSPTIQGWHGYTFGSGTRLTVV.

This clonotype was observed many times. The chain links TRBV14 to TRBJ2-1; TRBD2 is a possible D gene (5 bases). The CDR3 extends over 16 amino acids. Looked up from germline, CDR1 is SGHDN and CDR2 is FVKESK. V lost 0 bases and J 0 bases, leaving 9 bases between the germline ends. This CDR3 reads CASSQDMGSSYNEQFF. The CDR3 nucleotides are TGTGCCAGCAGCCAAGATATGGGGAGCTCCTACAATGAGCAGTTCTTC.

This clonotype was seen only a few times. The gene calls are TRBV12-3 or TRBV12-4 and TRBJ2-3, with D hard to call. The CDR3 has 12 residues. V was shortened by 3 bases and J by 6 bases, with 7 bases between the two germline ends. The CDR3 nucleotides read TGTGCCAGCAGTTTTCCCCGGGATACGCAGTATTTT. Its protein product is CASSFPRDTQYF.

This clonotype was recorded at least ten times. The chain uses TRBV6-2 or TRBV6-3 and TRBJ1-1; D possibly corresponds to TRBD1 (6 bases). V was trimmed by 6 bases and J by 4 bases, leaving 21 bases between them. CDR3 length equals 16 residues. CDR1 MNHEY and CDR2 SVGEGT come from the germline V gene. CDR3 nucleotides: TGTGCCAGCAGGGAACATACAGGGAAAGGCGGCACTGAAGCTTTCTTT. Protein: CASREHTGKGGTEAFF.

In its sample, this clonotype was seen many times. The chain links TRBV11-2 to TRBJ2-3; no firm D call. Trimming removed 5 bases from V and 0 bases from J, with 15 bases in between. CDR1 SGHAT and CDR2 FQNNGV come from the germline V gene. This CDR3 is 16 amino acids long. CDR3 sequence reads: CASSRRLGYSTDTQYF. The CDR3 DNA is TGTGCCAGCAGCCGAAGGCTTGGATACAGCACAGATACGCAGTATTTT. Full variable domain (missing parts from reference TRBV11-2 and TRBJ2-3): EAGVAQSPRYKIIEKRQSVAFWCNPISGHATLYWYQQILGQGPKLLIQFQNNGVVDDSQLPKDRFSAERLKGVDSTLKIQPAKLEDSAVYLCASSRRLGYSTDTQYFGPGTRLTVL.

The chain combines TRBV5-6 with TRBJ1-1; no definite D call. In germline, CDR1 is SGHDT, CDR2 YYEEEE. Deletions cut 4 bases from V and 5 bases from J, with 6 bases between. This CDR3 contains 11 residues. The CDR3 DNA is TGTGCCAGCAGCACAATTACTGAAGCTTTCTTT. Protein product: CASSTITEAFF.

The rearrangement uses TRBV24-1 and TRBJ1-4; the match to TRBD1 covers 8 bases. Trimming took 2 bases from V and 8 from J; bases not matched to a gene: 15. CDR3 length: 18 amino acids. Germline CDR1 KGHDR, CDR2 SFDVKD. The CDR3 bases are TGTGCCACCAGTGATTGTAGTCGGGACAGGTGTTTTCGGGAAAAACTGTTTTTT. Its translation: CATSDCSRDRCFREKLFF.

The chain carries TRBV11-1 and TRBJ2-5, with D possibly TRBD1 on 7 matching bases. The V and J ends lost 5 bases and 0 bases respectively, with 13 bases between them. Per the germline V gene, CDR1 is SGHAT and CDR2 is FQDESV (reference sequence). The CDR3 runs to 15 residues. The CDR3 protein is CASSPRGDYQETQYF. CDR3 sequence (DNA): TGTGCCAGCAGCCCCAGGGGGGATTACCAAGAGACCCAGTACTTC. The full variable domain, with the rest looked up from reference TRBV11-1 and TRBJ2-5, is EAEVAQSPRYKITEKSQAVAFWCDPISGHATLYWYRQILGQGPELLVQFQDESVVDDSQLPKDRFSAERLKGVDSTLKIQPAELGDSAMYLCASSPRGDYQETQYFGPGTRLLVL.

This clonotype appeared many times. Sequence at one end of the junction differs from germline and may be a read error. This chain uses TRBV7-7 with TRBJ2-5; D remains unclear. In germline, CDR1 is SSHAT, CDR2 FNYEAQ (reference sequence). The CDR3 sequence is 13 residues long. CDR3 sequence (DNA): TGTGCTAGCAGCTCGCTCAGCCAAGAGACCCAGTACTTC. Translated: CASSSLSQETQYF.

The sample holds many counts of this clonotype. CDR3 loop: CASSEARGFGELFF. As DNA, the CDR3 is TGTGCCAGCAGTGAAGCGAGGGGGTTCGGGGAGCTGTTTTTT. The J gene is TRBJ2-2, the V gene TRBV2, with D perhaps TRBD1 (6 bases). This CDR3 region has 14 residues. With 0 bases removed from V and 7 bases from J, the gap between germline ends came to 9 bases. CDR1 and CDR2 from the germline V gene are SNHLY and FYNNEI.

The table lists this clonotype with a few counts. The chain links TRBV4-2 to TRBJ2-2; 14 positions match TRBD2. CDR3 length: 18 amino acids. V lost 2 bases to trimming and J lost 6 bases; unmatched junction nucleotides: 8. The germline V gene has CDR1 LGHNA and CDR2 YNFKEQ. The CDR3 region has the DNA TGTGCCAGCAGCCAATCCCCGGGACTAGCGGGGGACTCCGGGGAGCTGTTTTTT. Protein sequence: CASSQSPGLAGDSGELFF.